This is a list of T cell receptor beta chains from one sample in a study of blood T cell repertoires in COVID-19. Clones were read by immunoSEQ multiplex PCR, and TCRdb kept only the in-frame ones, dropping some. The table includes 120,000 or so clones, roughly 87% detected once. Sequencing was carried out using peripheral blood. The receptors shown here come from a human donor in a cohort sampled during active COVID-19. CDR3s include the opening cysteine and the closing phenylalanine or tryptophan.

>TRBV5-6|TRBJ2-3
CASSQDRGWPDTQYF
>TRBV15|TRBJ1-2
CATSRDRYSQGDYGYTF
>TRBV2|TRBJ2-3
CASSERGGLDTQYF
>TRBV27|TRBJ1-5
CASSATGRARNQPQHF
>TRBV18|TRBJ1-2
CASSTQGVYYGYTF
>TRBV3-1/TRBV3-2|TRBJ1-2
CASSQVQGYGYTF
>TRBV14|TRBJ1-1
CASSQDRVTEAFF
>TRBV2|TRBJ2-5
CASSTETGGTQYF
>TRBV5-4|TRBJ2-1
CASSRGEYGDSYNEQFF
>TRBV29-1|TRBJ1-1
CSVQSRVDTEAFF
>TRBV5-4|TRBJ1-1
CASSWGTGNTEAFF
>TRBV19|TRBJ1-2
CASSPGQGQLGYTF
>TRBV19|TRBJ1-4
CASSHRRANEKLFF
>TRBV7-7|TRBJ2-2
CASSFDSGDTGELFF
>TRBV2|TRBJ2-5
CASSPPPGAQETQYF
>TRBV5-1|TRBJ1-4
CASRFNSLNEKLFF
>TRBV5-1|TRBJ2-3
CASSLDGVDTQYF
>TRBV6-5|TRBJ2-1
CASSRDNEQFF
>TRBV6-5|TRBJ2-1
CASSYSEYNEQFF
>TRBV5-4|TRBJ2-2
CATRGQGENTGELFF
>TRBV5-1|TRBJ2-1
CASSPGRTTYNEQFF
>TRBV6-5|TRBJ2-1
CASRPSGGHNEQFF
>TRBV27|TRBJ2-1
CASSPGRRAHSSEQFF
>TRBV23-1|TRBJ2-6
CASSQQDRAGSGANVLTF
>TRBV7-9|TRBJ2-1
CASSLGPSSYNEQFF
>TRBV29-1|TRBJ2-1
CSVRTSGRGEQFF
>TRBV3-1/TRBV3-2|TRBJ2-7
CASSQVRGYEQYF
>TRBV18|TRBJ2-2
CASSPRPIGTSGGTGELFF
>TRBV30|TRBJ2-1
CAWSVSQVIHEQFF